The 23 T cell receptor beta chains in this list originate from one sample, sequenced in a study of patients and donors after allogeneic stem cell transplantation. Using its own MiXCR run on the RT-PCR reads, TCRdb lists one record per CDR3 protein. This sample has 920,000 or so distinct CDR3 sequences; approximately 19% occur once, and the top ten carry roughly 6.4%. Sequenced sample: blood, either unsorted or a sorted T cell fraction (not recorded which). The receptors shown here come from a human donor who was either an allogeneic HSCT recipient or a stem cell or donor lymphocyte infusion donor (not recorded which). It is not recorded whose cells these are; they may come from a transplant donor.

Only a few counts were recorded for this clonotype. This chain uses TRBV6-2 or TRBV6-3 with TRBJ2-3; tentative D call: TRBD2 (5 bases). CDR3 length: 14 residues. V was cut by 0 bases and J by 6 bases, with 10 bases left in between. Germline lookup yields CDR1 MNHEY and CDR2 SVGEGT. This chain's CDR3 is CASSYSSGGDTQYF. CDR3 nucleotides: TGTGCCAGCAGTTACTCTTCGGGCGGGGATACGCAGTATTTT.

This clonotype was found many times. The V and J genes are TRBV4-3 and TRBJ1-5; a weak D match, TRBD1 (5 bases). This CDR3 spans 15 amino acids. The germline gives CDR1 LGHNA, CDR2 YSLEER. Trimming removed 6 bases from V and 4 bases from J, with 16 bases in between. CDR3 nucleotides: TGCGCCAGCAGTAAGAATACCAACAGGAATCAGCCCCAGCATTTT. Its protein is CASSKNTNRNQPQHF.

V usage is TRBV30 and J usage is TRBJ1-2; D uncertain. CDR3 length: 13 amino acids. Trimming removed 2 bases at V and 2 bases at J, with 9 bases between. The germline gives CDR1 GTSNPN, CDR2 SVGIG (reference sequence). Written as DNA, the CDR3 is TGTGCCTGGAGTACCAACAGCAACTATGGCTACACCTTC. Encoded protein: CAWSTNSNYGYTF.

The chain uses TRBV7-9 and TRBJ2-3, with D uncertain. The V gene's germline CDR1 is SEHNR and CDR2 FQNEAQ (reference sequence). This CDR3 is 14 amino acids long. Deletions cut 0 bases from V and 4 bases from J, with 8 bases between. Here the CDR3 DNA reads TGTGCCAGCAGCTTAGCGGATGGCGCAGATACGCAGTATTTT. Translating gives CASSLADGADTQYF.

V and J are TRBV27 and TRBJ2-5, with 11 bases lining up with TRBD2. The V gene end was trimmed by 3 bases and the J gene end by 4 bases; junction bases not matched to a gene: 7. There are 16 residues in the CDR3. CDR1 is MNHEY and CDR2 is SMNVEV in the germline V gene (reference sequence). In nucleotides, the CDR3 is TGTGCCAGCAGTTTCAAACCTGGACTAGCGGGAGAGACCCAGTACTTC. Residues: CASSFKPGLAGETQYF.

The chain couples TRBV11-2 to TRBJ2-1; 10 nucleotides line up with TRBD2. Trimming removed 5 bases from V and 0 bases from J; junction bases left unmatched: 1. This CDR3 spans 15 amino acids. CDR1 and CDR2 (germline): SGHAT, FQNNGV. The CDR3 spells CASSTSGASYNEQFF. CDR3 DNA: TGTGCCAGCAGCACTAGCGGGGCCTCCTACAATGAGCAGTTCTTC.

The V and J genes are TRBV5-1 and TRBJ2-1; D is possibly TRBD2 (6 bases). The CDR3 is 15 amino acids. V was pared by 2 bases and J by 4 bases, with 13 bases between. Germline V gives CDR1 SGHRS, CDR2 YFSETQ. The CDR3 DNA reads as TGCGCCAGCAGCTTAACGGGAGAGACGTACAATGAGCAGTTCTTC. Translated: CASSLTGETYNEQFF.

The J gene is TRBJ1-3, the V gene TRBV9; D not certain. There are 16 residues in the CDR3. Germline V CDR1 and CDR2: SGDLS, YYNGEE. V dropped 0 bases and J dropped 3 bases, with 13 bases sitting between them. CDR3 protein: CASSVEAPLGGNTIYF. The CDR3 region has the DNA TGTGCCAGCAGCGTAGAAGCCCCCCTGGGTGGAAACACCATATATTTT.

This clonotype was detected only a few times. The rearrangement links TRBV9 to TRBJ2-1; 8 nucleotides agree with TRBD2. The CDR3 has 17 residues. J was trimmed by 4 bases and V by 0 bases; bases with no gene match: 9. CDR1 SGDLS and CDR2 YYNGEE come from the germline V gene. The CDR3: CASSVAGAGGPYNEQFF. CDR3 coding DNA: TGTGCCAGCAGCGTAGCTGGGGCGGGGGGTCCTTACAATGAGCAGTTCTTC.

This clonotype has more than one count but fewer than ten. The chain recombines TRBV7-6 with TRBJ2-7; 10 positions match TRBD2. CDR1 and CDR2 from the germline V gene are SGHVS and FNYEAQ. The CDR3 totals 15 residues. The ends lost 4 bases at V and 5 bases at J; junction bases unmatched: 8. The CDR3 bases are TGTGCCAGCAGCTCCAGACTAGCGGGCGGGGACGAGCAGTACTTC. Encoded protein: CASSSRLAGGDEQYF.

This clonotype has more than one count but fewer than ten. In DNA, the CDR3 is TGTGCCAGCAGCCAAGATATAGGATCCTACGAGCAGTACTTC. This sequence encodes CASSQDIGSYEQYF. V usage is TRBV3-1 and J usage is TRBJ2-7; D is uncertain. This CDR3 comprises 14 residues. Trimming left V 0 bases short and J 1 base short, with 7 bases between. The germline gives CDR1 LGHDT, CDR2 YNNKEL (reference sequence).

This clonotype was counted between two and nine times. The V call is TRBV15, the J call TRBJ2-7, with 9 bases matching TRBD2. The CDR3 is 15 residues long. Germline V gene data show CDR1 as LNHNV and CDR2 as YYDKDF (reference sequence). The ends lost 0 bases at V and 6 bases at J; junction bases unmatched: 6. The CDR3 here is CATSREASGAVEQYF. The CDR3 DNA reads TGTGCCACCAGCAGAGAGGCTAGCGGGGCCGTCGAGCAGTACTTC.

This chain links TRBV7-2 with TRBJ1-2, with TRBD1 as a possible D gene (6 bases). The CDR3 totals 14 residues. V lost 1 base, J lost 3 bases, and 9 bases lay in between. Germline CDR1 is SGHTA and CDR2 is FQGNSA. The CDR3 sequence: CASSLGRGHYGYTF. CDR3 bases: TGTGCCAGCAGCTTAGGACGGGGGCACTATGGCTACACCTTC. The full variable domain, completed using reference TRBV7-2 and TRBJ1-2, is GAGVSQSPSNKVTEKGKDVELRCDPISGHTALYWYRQSLGQGLEFLIYFQGNSAPDKSGLPSDRFSAERTGGSVSTLTIQRTQQEDSAVYLCASSLGRGHYGYTFGSGTRLTVV.

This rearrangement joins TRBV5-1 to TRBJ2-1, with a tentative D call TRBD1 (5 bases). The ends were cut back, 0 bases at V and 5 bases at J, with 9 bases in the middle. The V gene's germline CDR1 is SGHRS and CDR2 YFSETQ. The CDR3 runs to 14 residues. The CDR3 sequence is CASSLGQPNNEQFF. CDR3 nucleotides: TGCGCCAGCAGCTTGGGACAGCCCAACAATGAGCAGTTCTTC.

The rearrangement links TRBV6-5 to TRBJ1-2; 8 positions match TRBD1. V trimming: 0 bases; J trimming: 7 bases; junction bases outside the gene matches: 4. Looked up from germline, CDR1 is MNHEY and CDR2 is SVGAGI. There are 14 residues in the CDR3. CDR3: CASSYSRTGTGYTF. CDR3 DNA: TGTGCCAGCAGTTACTCCCGGACAGGGACTGGCTACACCTTC.

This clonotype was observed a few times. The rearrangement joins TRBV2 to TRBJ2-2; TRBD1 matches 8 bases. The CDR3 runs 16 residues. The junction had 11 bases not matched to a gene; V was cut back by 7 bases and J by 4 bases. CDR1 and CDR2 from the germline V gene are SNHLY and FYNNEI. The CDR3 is CASTDFRTGSTGELFF. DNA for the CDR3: TGTGCCAGCACGGATTTTAGGACAGGGTCCACCGGGGAGCTGTTTTTT.

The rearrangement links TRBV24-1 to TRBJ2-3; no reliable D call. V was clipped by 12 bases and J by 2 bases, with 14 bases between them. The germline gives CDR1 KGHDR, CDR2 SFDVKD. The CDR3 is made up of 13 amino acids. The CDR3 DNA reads TGTGCCGTATCGGAGCGCAACACAGATACGCAGTATTTT. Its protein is CAVSERNTDTQYF.

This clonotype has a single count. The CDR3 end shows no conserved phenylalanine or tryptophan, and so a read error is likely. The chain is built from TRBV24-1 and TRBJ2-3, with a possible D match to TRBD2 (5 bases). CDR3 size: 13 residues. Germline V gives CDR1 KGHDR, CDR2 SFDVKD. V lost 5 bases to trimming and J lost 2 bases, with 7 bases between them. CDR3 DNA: TGTGCCACCAGTGGCCGGGACACAGATACGCAGTATTAT. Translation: CATSGRDTDTQYY.

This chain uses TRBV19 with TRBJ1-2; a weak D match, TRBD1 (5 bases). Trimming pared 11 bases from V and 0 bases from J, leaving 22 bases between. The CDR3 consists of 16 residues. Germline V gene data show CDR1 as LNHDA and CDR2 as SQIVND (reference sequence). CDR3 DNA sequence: TGTGCCTCAATCAATAAGGGGTACAGTCCTAACTATGGCTACACCTTC. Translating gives CASINKGYSPNYGYTF.

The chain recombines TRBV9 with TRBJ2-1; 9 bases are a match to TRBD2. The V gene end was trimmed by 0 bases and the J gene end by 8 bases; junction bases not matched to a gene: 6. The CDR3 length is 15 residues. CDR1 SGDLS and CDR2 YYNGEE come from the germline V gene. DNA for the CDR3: TGTGCCAGCAGCGTAGGTTCGGGACTAGCACATGAGCAGTTCTTC. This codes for CASSVGSGLAHEQFF.

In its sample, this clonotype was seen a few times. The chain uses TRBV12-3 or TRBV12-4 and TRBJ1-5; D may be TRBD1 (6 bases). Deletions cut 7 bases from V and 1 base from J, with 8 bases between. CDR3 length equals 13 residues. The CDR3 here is CASKTGSNQPQHF. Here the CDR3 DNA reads TGTGCCAGCAAAACAGGGAGCAATCAGCCCCAGCATTTT.

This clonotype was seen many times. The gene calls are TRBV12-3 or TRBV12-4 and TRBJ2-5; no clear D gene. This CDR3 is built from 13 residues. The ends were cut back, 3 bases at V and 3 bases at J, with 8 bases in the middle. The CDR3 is CASSFGREETQYF. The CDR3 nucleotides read TGTGCCAGCAGTTTCGGCAGAGAAGAGACCCAGTACTTC.

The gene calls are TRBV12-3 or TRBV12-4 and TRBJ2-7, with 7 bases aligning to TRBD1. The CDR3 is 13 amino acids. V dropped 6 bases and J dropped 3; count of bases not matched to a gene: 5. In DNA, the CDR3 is TGTGCCAGCAGCTGGGGACAGAACTACGAGCAGTACTTC. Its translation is CASSWGQNYEQYF.